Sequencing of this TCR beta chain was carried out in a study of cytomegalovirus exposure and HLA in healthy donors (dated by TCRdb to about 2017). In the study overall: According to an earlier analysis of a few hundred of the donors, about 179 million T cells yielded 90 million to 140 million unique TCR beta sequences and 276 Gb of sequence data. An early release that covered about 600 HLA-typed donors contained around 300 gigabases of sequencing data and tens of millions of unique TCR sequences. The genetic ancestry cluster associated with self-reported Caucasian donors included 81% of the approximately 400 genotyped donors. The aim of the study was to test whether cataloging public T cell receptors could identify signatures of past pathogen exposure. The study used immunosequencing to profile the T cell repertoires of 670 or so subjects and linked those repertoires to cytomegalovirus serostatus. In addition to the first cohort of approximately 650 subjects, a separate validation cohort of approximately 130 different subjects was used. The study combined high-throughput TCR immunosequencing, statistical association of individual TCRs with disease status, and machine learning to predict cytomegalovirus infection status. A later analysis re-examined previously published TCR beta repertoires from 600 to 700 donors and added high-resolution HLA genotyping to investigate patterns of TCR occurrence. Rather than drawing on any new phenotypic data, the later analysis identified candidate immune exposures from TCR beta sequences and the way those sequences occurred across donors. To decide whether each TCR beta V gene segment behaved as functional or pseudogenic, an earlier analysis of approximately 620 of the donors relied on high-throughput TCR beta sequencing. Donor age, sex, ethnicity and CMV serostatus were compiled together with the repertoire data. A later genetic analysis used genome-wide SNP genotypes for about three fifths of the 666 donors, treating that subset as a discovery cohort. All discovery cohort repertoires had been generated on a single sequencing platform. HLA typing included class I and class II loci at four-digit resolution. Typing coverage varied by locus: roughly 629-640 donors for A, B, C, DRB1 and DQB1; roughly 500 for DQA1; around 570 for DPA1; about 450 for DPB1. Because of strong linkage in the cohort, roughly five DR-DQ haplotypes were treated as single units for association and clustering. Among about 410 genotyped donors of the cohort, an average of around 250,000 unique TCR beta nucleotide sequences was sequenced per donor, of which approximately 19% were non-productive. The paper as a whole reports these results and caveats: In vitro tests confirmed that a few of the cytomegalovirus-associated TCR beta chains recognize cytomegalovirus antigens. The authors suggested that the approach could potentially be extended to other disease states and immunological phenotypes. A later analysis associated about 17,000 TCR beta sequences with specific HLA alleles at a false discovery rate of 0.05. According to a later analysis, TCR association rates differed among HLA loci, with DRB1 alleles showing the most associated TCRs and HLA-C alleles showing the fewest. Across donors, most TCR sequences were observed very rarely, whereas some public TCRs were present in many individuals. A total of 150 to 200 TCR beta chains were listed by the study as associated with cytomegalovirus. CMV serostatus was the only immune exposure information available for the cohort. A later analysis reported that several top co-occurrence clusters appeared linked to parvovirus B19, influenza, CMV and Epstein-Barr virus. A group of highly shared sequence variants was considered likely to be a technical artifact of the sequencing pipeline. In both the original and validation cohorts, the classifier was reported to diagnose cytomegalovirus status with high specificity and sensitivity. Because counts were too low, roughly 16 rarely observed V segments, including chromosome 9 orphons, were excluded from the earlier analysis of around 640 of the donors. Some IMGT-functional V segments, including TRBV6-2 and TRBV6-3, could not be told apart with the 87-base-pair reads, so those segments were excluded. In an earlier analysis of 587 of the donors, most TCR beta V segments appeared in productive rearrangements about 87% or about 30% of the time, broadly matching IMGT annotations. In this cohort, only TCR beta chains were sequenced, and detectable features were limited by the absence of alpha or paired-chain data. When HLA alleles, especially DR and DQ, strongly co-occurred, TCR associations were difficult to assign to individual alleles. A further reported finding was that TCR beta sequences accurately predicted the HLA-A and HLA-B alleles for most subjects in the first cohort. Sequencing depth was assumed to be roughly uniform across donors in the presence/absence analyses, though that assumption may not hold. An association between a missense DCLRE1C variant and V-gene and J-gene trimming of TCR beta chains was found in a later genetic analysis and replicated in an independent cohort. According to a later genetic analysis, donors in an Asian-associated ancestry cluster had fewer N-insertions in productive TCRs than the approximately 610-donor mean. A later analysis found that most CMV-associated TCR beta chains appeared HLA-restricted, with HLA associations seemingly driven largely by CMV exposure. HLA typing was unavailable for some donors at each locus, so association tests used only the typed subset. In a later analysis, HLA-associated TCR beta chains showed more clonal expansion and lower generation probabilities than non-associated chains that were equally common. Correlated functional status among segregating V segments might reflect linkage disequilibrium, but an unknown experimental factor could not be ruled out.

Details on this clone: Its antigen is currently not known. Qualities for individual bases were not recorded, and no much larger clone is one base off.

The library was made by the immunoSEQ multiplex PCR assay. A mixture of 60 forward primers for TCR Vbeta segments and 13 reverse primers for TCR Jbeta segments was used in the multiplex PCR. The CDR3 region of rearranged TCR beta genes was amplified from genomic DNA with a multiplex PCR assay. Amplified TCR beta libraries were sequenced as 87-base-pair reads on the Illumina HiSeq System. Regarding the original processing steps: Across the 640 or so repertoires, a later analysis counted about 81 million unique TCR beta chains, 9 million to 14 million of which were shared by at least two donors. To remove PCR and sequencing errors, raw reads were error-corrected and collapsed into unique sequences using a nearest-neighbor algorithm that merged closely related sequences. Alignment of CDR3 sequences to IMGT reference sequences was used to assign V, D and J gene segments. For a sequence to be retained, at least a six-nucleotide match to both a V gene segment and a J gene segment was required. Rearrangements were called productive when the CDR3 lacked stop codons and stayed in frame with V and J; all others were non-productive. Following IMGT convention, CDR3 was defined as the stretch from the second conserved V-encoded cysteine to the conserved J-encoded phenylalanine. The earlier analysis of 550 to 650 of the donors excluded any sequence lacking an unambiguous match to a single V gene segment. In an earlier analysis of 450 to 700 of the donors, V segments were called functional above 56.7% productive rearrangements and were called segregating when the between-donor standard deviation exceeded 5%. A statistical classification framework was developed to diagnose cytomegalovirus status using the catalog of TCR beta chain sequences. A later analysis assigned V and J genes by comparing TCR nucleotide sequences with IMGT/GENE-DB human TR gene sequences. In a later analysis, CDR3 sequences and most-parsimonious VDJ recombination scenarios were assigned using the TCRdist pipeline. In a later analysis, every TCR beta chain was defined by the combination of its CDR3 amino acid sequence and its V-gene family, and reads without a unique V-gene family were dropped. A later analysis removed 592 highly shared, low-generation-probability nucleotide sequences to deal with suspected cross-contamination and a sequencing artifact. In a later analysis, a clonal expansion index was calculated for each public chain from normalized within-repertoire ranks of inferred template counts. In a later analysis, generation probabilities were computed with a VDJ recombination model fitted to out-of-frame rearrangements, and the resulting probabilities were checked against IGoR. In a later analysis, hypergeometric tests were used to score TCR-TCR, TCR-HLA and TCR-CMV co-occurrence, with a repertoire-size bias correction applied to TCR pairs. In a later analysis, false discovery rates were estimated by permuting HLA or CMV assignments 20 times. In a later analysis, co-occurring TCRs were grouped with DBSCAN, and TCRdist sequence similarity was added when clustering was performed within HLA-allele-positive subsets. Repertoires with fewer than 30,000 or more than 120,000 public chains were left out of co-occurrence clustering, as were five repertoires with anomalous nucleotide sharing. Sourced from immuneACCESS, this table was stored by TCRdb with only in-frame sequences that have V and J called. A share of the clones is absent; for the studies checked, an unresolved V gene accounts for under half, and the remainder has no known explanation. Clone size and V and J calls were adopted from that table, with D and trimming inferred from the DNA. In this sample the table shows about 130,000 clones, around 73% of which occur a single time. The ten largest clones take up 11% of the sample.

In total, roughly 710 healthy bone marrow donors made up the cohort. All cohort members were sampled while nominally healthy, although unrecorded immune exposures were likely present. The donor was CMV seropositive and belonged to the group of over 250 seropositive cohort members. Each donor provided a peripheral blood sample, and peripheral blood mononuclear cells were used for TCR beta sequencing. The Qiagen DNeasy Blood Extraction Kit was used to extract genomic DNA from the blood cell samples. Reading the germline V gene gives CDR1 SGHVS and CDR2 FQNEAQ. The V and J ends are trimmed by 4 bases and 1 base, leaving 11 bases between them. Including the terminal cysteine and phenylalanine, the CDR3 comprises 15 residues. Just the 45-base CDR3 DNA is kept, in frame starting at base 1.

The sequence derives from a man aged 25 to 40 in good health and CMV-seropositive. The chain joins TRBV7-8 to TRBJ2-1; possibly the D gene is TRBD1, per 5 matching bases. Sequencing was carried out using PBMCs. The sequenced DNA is TGTGCCAGCAGCTCCAGACAGAAGTCCTACAATGAGCAGTTCTTC. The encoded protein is CASSSRQKSYNEQFF.